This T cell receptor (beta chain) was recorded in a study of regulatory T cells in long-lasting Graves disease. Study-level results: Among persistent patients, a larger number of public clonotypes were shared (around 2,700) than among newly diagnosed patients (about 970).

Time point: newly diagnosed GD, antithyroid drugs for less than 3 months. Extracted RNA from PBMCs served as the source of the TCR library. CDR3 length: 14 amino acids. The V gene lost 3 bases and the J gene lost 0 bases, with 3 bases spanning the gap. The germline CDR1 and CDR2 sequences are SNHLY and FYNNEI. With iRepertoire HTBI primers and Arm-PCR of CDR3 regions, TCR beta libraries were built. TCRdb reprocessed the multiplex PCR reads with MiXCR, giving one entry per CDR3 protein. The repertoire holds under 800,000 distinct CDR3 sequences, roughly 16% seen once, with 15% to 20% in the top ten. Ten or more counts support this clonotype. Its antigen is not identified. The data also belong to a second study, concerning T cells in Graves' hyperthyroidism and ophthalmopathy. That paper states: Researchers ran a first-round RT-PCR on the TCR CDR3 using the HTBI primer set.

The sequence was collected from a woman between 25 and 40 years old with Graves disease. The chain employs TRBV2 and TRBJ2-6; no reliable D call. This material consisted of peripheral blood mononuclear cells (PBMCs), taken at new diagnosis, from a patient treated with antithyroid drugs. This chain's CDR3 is CASSDFSGANVLTF. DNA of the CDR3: TGTGCCAGCAGTGATTTCTCTGGGGCCAACGTCCTGACTTTC.